What follows is one T cell receptor beta chain and its context. Its specificity is unknown. Within the sample, other DNA sequences also encode this same CDR3. Positively selected for CCR7, the CD45RO-negative cells used as naive CD8 cells excluded terminally differentiated effector memory CD45RA+ cells. Caucasian adults living in Nashville, Tennessee, provided all samples. This sample is part of a study of shared clonotypes between healthy human individuals. Study-level results: Sequencing depth was expected to affect clonotype sharing among donors. Memory subsets generally showed lower estimated richness than naive subsets. Blood alone was sampled, and tissue repertoires likely differ.

Libraries were prepared by immunoSEQ multiplex PCR; TCRdb keeps only in-frame clonotypes and omits some of them. The sample lists about 2.2 million clones, 90% to 95% occurring once. Trimming stripped 4 bases from V and 0 bases from J, with 4 bases between. The CDR3 loop spans 12 amino acids. Germline V CDR1 and CDR2: LNHDA, SQIVND (reference sequence). The source is a man between 18 and 29 years old in good health. Some clones in this sample may be carry-over from other donors' samples. The sample consisted of naive CD8+ T cells from PBMCs. J is TRBJ2-7 and V is TRBV19, with D unresolved. The CDR3 is CASSKSSYEQYF. For the CDR3, the DNA is TGTGCCAGTAGTAAGAGCTCCTACGAGCAGTACTTC.